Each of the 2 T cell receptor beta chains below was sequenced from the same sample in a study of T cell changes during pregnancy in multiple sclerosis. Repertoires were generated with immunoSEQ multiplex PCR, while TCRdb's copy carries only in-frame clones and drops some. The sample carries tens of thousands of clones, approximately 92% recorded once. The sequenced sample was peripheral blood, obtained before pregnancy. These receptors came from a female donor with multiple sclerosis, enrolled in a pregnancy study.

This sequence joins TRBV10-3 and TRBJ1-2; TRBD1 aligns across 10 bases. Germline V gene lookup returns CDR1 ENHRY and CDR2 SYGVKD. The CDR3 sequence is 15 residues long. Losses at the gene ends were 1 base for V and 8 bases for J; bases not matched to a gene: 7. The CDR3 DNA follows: TGTGCCATCAGTGAGTTGGGACAGGGGATTGAGGGCTACACCTTC. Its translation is CAISELGQGIEGYTF.

Here the CDR3 DNA reads TGTGCCAGTAGTATTGCACAGGGGGCCACAGATACGCAGTATTTT. Its translation: CASSIAQGATDTQYF. The rearrangement uses TRBV19 and TRBJ2-3, with TRBD1 matching 9 bases. With 3 bases clipped from V and 2 bases from J, the junction kept 3 bases outside the gene matches. The CDR3 extends over 15 amino acids. In germline, CDR1 is LNHDA, CDR2 SQIVND (reference sequence). The entire variable domain, with the rest obtained from reference TRBV19 and TRBJ2-3, is as follows: DGGITQSPKYLFRKEGQNVTLSCEQNLNHDAMYWYRQDPGQGLRLIYYSQIVNDFQKGDIAEGYSVSREKKESFPLTVTSAQKNPTAFYLCASSIAQGATDTQYFGPGTRLTVL.